This paragraph reports one TCR beta chain. Germline CDR1 reads SGHRS; CDR2 reads YFSETQ. Trimming took off 1 base at V and 4 bases at J, with 8 bases between the two ends. The CDR3 sequence is 13 residues long. The data are from a study of T cells in Graves' hyperthyroidism and ophthalmopathy. Stable Graves' hyperthyroidism meant no ophthalmopathy progression within 18 months. Among the patients, aged 18 to 65, hyperthyroidism was newly diagnosed and had lasted under 2 months. Using RNA transcripts as the source, TCR beta CDR3 regions were amplified. HTBI primers were employed in a first-round RT-PCR of the TCR CDR3. MiXCR, applied by TCRdb to the multiplex PCR reads, yields one record per CDR3 protein. The sample has about 420,000 distinct CDR3 sequences, around 14% seen once.

This receptor was identified in a woman aged 18 to 35 with Graves' hyperthyroidism. The sequenced sample was blood. The rearrangement links TRBV5-1 to TRBJ1-2, with unresolved D. The CDR3 DNA sequence: TGCGCCAGCAGCTTGAACGGAGCCTATGGCTACACCTTC. Protein: CASSLNGAYGYTF.